The next 14 T cell receptor beta chains were all read from a single sample in a study of T cells expressing NK-cell markers. TCRdb reanalyzed the 5' RACE reads, giving one entry per CDR3 protein sequence and no DNA. The listing contains around 180,000 distinct CDR3 sequences. Sequenced: blood T cells: a sorted CD56 or NKG2C T cell subset, CD4+ or CD8+ T cells, or bulk PBMC T cells (not recorded which). These receptors were collected from a man aged 18-70 years in good health.

This CDR3 reads CASSLSERGDYNEQFF. J is TRBJ2-1 and V is TRBV13; TCRdb's D call of TRBD2 is untestable without DNA. The CDR3 sequence is 16 residues long. Germline CDR1 is PRHDT and CDR2 is FYEKMQ (reference sequence).

V and J are TRBV4-1 and TRBJ2-2; the TCRdb D gene call, TRBD1, has no DNA to confirm it. The CDR3 spans 16 residues. Germline assignment: CDR1 MGHRA and CDR2 YSYEKL. The CDR3 region is CASSPAGGSGTGELFF.

The CDR3 region is CASSQGPSRVETIYF. The V and J genes are TRBV4-1 and TRBJ1-3. Germline V gene sequence: CDR1 MGHRA, CDR2 YSYEKL. The CDR3 has 15 amino acids.

J is TRBJ2-1 and V is TRBV9; TCRdb's D call of TRBD2 is untestable without DNA. Germline lookup yields CDR1 SGDLS and CDR2 YYNGEE. CDR3 length equals 18 residues. CDR3 protein: CASTGSSEVLAGYNEQFF. Combining the CDR3 with reference TRBV9 and TRBJ2-1 gives the whole variable domain DSGVTQTPKHLITATGQRVTLRCSPRSGDLSVYWYQQSLDQGLQFLIQYYNGEERAKGNILERFSAQQFPDLHSELNLSSLELGDSALYFCASTGSSEVLAGYNEQFFGPGTRLTVL.

J is TRBJ1-2 and V is TRBV11-1. The length of the CDR3 is 13 residues. Germline CDR1 and CDR2: SGHAT and FQDESV (reference sequence). The CDR3 is CASSRVSEDGYTF.

This chain connects TRBV7-9 to TRBJ1-1; the D call of TRBD1 rests on TCRdb alone, since no DNA is present to check it. The CDR3 runs to 16 residues. Per the germline V gene, CDR1 is SEHNR and CDR2 is FQNEAQ (reference sequence). CDR3 loop: CASSPPSQGRNTEAFF.

V gene TRBV6-1 combines with J gene TRBJ2-3; TCRdb proposes TRBD2, but this gene call is untestable without DNA. CDR3 size: 15 residues. From germline, CDR1 is MNHNS and CDR2 SASEGT. The chain's CDR3 is CASSEFAGGPFTQYF.

The chain links TRBV28 to TRBJ1-2; the TRBD1 assignment by TCRdb is unverifiable without DNA. In germline, CDR1 is MDHEN, CDR2 SYDVKM. The CDR3 is 12 amino acids. CDR3 loop: CASSYQGVYYTF.

The chain couples TRBV6-6 to TRBJ2-2. This CDR3 is 12 amino acids long. Germline values: CDR1 MNHNY, CDR2 SVGAGI (reference sequence). The CDR3 sequence is CASKVPTGELFF.

The gene calls are TRBV2 and TRBJ2-2; TCRdb's assignment of TRBD1 cannot be checked, as there is no DNA. The length of the CDR3 is 15 residues. Germline values: CDR1 SNHLY, CDR2 FYNNEI. CDR3 amino acids: CASARPGENTGELFF.

The CDR3 spells CASSELEEGNTQYF. The chain recombines TRBV25-1 with TRBJ2-3. CDR3 length: 14 amino acids. Germline CDR1 reads MGHDK; CDR2 reads SYGVNS.

The CDR3 sequence: CASSKDPTVTFYGYTF. The V call is TRBV6-1, the J call TRBJ1-2; there is no DNA to check the TCRdb D call of TRBD1. The CDR3 sequence is 16 residues long. Germline assignment: CDR1 MNHNS and CDR2 SASEGT.

The chain uses TRBV12-3 or TRBV12-4 and TRBJ2-1; absent DNA, TCRdb's TRBD1 call cannot be checked. This CDR3 is 14 amino acids long. The CDR3 sequence is CASSPGIWGNEQFF.

J is TRBJ2-5 and V is TRBV29-1. In germline, CDR1 is SQVTM, CDR2 ANQGSEA. This CDR3 has 12 residues. CDR3 sequence reads: CSVDERQETQYF.